These 9 T cell receptor beta chains were all obtained from the same sample, sequenced in a study of T-cell reconstitution after alpha-beta-depleted transplantation in children. Unique molecular identifiers were used in preparing the TCRbeta library. TCRdb ran MiXCR on the PCR reads and lists one entry per CDR3 protein. The data contain about 540,000 distinct CDR3 sequences, roughly 18% of them singletons. The source material was PBMCs from the stem cell graft donor, sampled from the stem cell graft. The receptor source for this set is a human donor who donated a stem cell graft to a child with acute lymphoblastic leukemia.

In its sample, this clonotype was seen a few times. The V and J genes are TRBV20-1 and TRBJ1-3, with D unresolved. Trimming stripped 1 base from V and 2 bases from J, with 18 bases between. CDR1 is DFQATT and CDR2 is SNEGSKA in the germline V gene (reference sequence). The length of the CDR3 is 17 residues. The CDR3 region is CSARGSLGPGAGNTIYF. In nucleotides, the CDR3 is TGCAGTGCTAGAGGATCACTGGGTCCTGGCGCTGGAAACACCATATATTTT.

V is TRBV5-1 and J is TRBJ2-7, with a tentative D call TRBD2 (6 bases). The ends were cut back, 3 bases at V and 4 bases at J, with 14 bases in the middle. The germline V gene has CDR1 SGHRS and CDR2 YFSETQ. This CDR3 spans 14 amino acids. In DNA form, the CDR3 reads TGCGCCAGCAGCTCGGGACTGAGCCAATACGAGCAGTACTTC. This codes for CASSSGLSQYEQYF.

The chain links TRBV27 to TRBJ2-7, with a tentative D call TRBD2 (7 bases). Trimming cost V 3 bases and J 0 bases, with 18 bases left between them. Germline values: CDR1 MNHEY, CDR2 SMNVEV (reference sequence). The CDR3 consists of 17 residues. The CDR3 coding sequence is TGTGCCAGCAGTTTCGGGGTAGGACGGGGGGCCTCCTACGAGCAGTACTTC. This codes for CASSFGVGRGASYEQYF.

In this sample, this clonotype turned up a few times. V and J are TRBV29-1 and TRBJ1-2, with D perhaps matching TRBD1 (5 bases). This CDR3 contains 14 residues. Trimming pared 2 bases from V and 0 bases from J, leaving 10 bases between. Germline CDR1 reads SQVTM; CDR2 reads ANQGSEA. In DNA form, the CDR3 reads TGCAGCGTTGAACTGACAGCTACTAACTATGGCTACACCTTC. Translation: CSVELTATNYGYTF.

There are a few counts of this clonotype. The chain combines TRBV15 with TRBJ2-3; 7 nucleotides align to TRBD2. Germline CDR1 LNHNV, CDR2 YYDKDF (reference sequence). The length of the CDR3 is 14 residues. V shed 4 bases and J 5 bases; nucleotides not matched to a gene: 6. The CDR3, as DNA: TGTGCCACCAGCATCCGGGACTATCAAGATACGCAGTATTTT. Protein sequence: CATSIRDYQDTQYF.

The CDR3 bases are TGCAGCGTTGAAGCCTTAAACCTCCGGGACAGTAACTACGAGCAGTACTTC. It yields the protein CSVEALNLRDSNYEQYF. The gene calls are TRBV29-1 and TRBJ2-7; 7 bases line up with TRBD1. The CDR3 runs 17 residues. After removal of 1 base from V and 3 bases from J, the junction contained 15 bases not matched to a gene. The germline CDR1 and CDR2 sequences are SQVTM and ANQGSEA.

A few counts support this clonotype. The rearrangement uses TRBV24-1 and TRBJ2-5; tentatively, D is TRBD1 (6 bases). The CDR3 is 15 amino acids. Trimming took off 3 bases at V and 5 bases at J, with 15 bases between the two ends. Germline CDR1 is KGHDR and CDR2 is SFDVKD. In nucleotides, the CDR3 is TGTGCCACCAGTGATCGGGCAGGGGCGCTGGAGACCCAGTACTTC. Amino acids: CATSDRAGALETQYF.

The rearrangement uses TRBV11-2 and TRBJ2-2; D is possibly TRBD1 (5 bases). The CDR3 spans 16 residues. Trimming took 8 bases from V and 0 from J, leaving 16 bases between them. Germline V gene data show CDR1 as SGHAT and CDR2 as FQNNGV. CDR3 region: CASRPVGDANTGELFF. The CDR3 coding sequence is TGTGCCAGCCGACCCGTAGGGGATGCGAACACCGGGGAGCTGTTTTTT.

This clonotype has only a few counts. The rearrangement links TRBV5-1 to TRBJ1-1; unclear D gene. V gave up 5 bases and J gave up 4 bases, with 18 bases separating them. Per germline, CDR1 SGHRS and CDR2 YFSETQ. This CDR3 is 15 amino acids long. For the CDR3, the DNA is TGCGCCAGCAGGAGCCCTCTTGAGGGTTTCACTGAAGCTTTCTTT. It codes for CASRSPLEGFTEAFF.